What follows are 15 T cell receptor beta chains derived from one specimen sequenced in a study of T-cell memory formation after mild COVID-19. TCRdb used MiXCR to reprocess the 5' RACE reads, holding one entry per CDR3 protein. Here the sample spans fewer than 400,000 distinct CDR3 sequences, over 10% being singletons. Sequences were obtained from PBMCs or a T cell subset sorted from them (not recorded which). These receptors all stem from a man aged 18 to 29 who had mild COVID-19 (a few samples of this study predate the infection). Cell type and time point are not known.

This clonotype was observed a handful of times. The V gene is TRBV5-1, the J gene TRBJ2-7, with D hard to call. The germline V and J ends were trimmed by 4 bases and 5 bases, with 10 bases remaining between them. Germline-derived CDR1 and CDR2 are SGHRS and YFSETQ. There are 12 residues in the CDR3. The CDR3, as DNA: TGCGCCAGCAGCGCAAACATTCACGAGCAGTACTTC. Amino acids: CASSANIHEQYF.

The chain has TRBV5-4 and TRBJ2-1, with 12 bases aligning to TRBD1. The V segment lost 0 bases and the J segment 10 bases; nucleotides outside the gene matches: 5. The CDR3 runs 15 residues. Germline assignment: CDR1 SGHNT and CDR2 YYREEE (reference sequence). Written as DNA, the CDR3 is TGTGCCAGCAGCTTGGGGGACAGGGGGCCTCGGGAGCAGTTCTTC. Its translation is CASSLGDRGPREQFF.

This clonotype turned up a few times. The chain uses TRBV6-1 and TRBJ2-7, with 7 bases lining up with TRBD2. J gave up 2 bases and V 5 bases, and 3 bases lay outside the gene matches. Per germline, CDR1 MNHNS and CDR2 SASEGT. The CDR3 runs to 13 residues. CDR3 region: CASSSGDPYEQYF. The CDR3 bases are TGTGCCAGCAGTAGCGGGGACCCCTACGAGCAGTACTTC.

The CDR3 bases are TGCAGCGTTGTGGAGAGTACTTATGGCTACACCTTC. Encoded protein: CSVVESTYGYTF. The V gene is TRBV29-1, the J gene TRBJ1-2; D gene unclear. V shed 4 bases and J shed 5 bases, with 11 bases lying between them. CDR3 length equals 12 residues. Germline V CDR1 and CDR2: SQVTM, ANQGSEA.

This clonotype was picked up a small number of times. V usage is TRBV2 and J usage is TRBJ1-6; a possible D gene is TRBD1 (5 bases). The CDR3 extends over 15 amino acids. V lost 3 bases, J lost 8 bases, and 14 bases lay in between. Germline V lookup: CDR1 SNHLY, CDR2 FYNNEI. The CDR3 nucleotides are TGTGCCAGCAGTGATAGACAGCCTTACCATTCACCCCTCCACTTT. As protein: CASSDRQPYHSPLHF. The variable domain in full, with the rest retrieved from reference TRBV2 and TRBJ1-6, is EPEVTQTPSHQVTQMGQEVILRCVPISNHLYFYWYRQILGQKVEFLVSFYNNEISEKSEIFDDQFSVERPDGSNFTLKIRSTKLEDSAMYFCASSDRQPYHSPLHFGNGTRLTVT.

The V call is TRBV9, the J call TRBJ1-4; D not resolved. Germline V gene data show CDR1 as SGDLS and CDR2 as YYNGEE. The CDR3 length is 18 residues. V was cut by 0 bases and J by 4 bases, with 19 bases left in between. Here the CDR3 reads CASSVAPASVRVNEKLFF. The CDR3 DNA reads as TGTGCCAGCAGCGTAGCCCCGGCGTCGGTGAGGGTTAATGAAAAACTGTTTTTT.

This clonotype appeared a single time. This chain uses TRBV19 with TRBJ1-5; no reliable D call. With 2 bases removed from V and 6 bases from J, the gap between germline ends came to 17 bases. The germline V gene has CDR1 LNHDA and CDR2 SQIVND (reference sequence). The CDR3 contains 16 residues. DNA of the CDR3: TGTGCCAGTAGTATAAGGTCCCTCAGCGTGGGTCAGCCCCAGCATTTT. Protein product: CASSIRSLSVGQPQHF.

This clonotype was seen at least ten times. V usage is TRBV20-1 and J usage is TRBJ2-3; 13 bases match TRBD2. The CDR3 sequence is 19 residues long. V was clipped by 5 bases and J by 8 bases; unmatched bases: 22. CDR1 and CDR2 (germline): DFQATT, SNEGSKA (reference sequence). The CDR3 sequence: CSAQIPRLAGGLNDGTQYF. The CDR3 DNA sequence: TGCAGTGCTCAGATTCCCCGACTAGCGGGGGGCCTTAATGATGGTACGCAGTATTTT.

The chain carries TRBV7-9 and TRBJ2-7, with D unclear. The CDR3 is 14 amino acids. The ends were cut back, 1 base at V and 2 bases at J, with 9 bases in the middle. Per germline, CDR1 SEHNR and CDR2 FQNEAQ (reference sequence). CDR3 loop: CASSLEDRPYEQYV. CDR3 sequence (DNA): TGTGCCAGCAGCTTAGAAGATCGTCCCTACGAGCAGTACGTC.

This sequence joins TRBV9 and TRBJ2-1; 10 nucleotides agree with TRBD2. The CDR3 is 16 amino acids. J lost 4 bases, V lost 0 bases, and 4 bases had no gene match. The germline gives CDR1 SGDLS, CDR2 YYNGEE. CDR3 protein: CASSVGVLAGYNEQFF. CDR3 DNA sequence: TGTGCCAGCAGCGTAGGGGTACTAGCGGGGTACAATGAGCAGTTCTTC.

This clonotype was counted a few times. The chain is built from TRBV5-6 and TRBJ2-5; the match to TRBD1 covers 7 bases. This CDR3 spans 13 amino acids. J gave up 2 bases and V 4 bases, and 2 bases lay outside the gene matches. Germline CDR1 is SGHDT and CDR2 is YYEEEE. CDR3 sequence (DNA): TGTGCCAGCAGCGGGGACAGTCAAGAGACCCAGTACTTC. As protein: CASSGDSQETQYF.

This clonotype was seen a few times. The chain employs TRBV18 and TRBJ2-1; 7 bases map to TRBD2. The CDR3 covers 15 residues. Trimming cost V 3 bases and J 5 bases; bases outside gene matches: 7. Germline CDR1 and CDR2: KGHSH and LQKENI. CDR3 residues: CASSPGEGTNNEQFF. DNA of the CDR3: TGTGCCAGCTCACCCGGGGAGGGGACGAACAATGAGCAGTTCTTC.

A few counts support this clonotype. The chain recombines TRBV7-3 with TRBJ2-1; 10 bases match TRBD2. There are 15 residues in the CDR3. CDR1 and CDR2 (germline): SGHTA, FQGTGA. Trimming removed 5 bases from V and 8 bases from J; junction bases left unmatched: 9. Written as DNA, the CDR3 is TGTGCCAGCAGCCCCGGACTAGCGGTCGCCGATGAGCAGTTCTTC. Protein: CASSPGLAVADEQFF. Together with reference TRBV7-3 and TRBJ2-1, the CDR3 gives the full variable domain: GAGVSQTPSNKVTEKGKYVELRCDPISGHTALYWYRQSLGQGPEFLIYFQGTGAADDSGLPNDRFFAVRPEGSVSTLKIQRTERGDSAVYLCASSPGLAVADEQFFGPGTRLTVL.

DNA for the CDR3: TGCGCCAGCAGCCGGGACAGGAATTCACCCCTCCACTTT. It specifies CASSRDRNSPLHF. The J gene is TRBJ1-6, the V gene TRBV5-1; TRBD1 aligns across 8 bases. The CDR3 totals 13 residues. Per germline, CDR1 SGHRS and CDR2 YFSETQ. Germline trimming cut 4 bases from V and 7 bases from J; bases unmatched to any gene: 1.

This chain connects TRBV5-5 to TRBJ2-7, with TRBD1 matching over 10 bases. With V trimmed by 7 bases and J by 4 bases, 5 bases remained unmatched. The CDR3 extends over 13 amino acids. Germline values: CDR1 SGHKS, CDR2 YYEKEE (reference sequence). The CDR3 reads CASGTGETYEQYV. CDR3 DNA sequence: TGTGCCAGCGGGACAGGGGAGACTTACGAGCAGTACGTC.